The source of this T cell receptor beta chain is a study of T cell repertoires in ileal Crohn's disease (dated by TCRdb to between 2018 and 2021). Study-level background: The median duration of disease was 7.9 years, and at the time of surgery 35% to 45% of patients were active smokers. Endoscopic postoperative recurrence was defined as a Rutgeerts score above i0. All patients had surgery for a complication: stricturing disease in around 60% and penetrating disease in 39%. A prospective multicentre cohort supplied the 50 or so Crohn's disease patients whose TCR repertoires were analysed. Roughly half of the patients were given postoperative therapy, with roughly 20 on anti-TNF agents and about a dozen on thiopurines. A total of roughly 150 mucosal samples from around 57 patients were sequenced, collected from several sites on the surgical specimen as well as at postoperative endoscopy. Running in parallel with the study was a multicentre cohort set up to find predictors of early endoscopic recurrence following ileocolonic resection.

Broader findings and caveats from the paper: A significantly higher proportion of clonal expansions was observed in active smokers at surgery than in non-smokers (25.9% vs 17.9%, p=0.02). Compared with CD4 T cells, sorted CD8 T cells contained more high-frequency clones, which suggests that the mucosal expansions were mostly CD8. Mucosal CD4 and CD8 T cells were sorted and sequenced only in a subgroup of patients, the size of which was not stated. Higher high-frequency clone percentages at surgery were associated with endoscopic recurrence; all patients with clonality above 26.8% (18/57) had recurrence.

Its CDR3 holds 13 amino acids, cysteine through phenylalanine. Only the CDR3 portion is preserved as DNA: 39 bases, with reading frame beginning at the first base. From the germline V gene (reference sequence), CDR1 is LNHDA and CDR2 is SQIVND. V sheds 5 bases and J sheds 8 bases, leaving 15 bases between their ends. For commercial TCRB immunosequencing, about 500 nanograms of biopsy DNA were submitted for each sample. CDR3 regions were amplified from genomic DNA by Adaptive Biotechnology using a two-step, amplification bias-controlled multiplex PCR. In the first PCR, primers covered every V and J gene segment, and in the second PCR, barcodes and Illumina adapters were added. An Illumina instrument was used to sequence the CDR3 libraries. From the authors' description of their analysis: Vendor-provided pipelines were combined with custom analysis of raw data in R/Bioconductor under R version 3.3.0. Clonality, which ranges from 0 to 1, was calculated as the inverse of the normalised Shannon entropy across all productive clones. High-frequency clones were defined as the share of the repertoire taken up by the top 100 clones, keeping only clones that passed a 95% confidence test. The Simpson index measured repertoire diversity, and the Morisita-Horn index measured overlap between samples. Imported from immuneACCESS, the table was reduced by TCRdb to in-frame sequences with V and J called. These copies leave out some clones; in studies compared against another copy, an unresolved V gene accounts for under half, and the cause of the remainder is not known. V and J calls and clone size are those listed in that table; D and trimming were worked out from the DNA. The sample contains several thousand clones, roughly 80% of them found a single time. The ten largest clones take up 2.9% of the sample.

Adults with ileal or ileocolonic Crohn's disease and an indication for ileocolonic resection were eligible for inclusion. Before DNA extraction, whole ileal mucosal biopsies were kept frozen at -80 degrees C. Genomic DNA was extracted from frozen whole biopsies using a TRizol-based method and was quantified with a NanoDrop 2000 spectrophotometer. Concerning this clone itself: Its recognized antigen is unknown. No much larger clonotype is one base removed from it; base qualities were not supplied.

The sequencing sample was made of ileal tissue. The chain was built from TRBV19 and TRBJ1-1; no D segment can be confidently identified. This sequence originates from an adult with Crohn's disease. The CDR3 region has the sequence CASSPRVDFEAFF. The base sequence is TGTGCCAGTAGTCCCCGGGTGGACTTCGAAGCTTTCTTT.